These 31 T cell receptor beta chains share one sample of origin, sequenced in a study of T cell clones after liver transplantation. Using immunoSEQ multiplex PCR, the repertoire was profiled, and TCRdb retains in-frame clones only, with some absent. The table records around 110,000 clones, about nine tenths of them present only once. Sequenced material: CD4+ T cells from blood, taken 12 months after liver transplant. The receptors shown here come from a human patient who received a liver transplant. A share of the T cells may be of graft donor origin.

The chain joins TRBV28 to TRBJ2-3; D possibly uses TRBD1 or TRBD2 (5 bases each). With 6 bases removed from V and 4 bases from J, the gap between germline ends came to 20 bases. The germline V gene has CDR1 MDHEN and CDR2 SYDVKM. This CDR3 has 16 residues. CDR3 DNA sequence: TGTGCCAGCAGCCCTTACCGGGACGAGGCGGCAGATACGCAGTATTTT. Translation: CASSPYRDEAADTQYF.

V and J are TRBV6-6 and TRBJ1-2, with 7 bases fitting TRBD1. CDR3 size: 14 residues. J was trimmed by 8 bases and V by 5 bases; bases with no gene match: 11. Germline CDR1 MNHNY, CDR2 SVGAGI (reference sequence). The CDR3 spells CASSRFTGERGYTF. The CDR3 nucleotides are TGTGCCAGCAGTCGGTTCACAGGGGAGAGGGGCTACACCTTC.

The CDR3 bases are TGTGCCAGCAGCGTAAGTTCGTATGATGGGACAAGGAACACTGAAGCTTTCTTT. Translation: CASSVSSYDGTRNTEAFF. The gene calls are TRBV9 and TRBJ1-1, with TRBD1 as a possible D gene (6 bases). CDR1 and CDR2 (germline): SGDLS, YYNGEE. The CDR3 covers 18 residues. Trimming left V 1 base short and J 1 base short, with 20 bases between.

This CDR3 reads CASSDRLDDEQFF. For the CDR3, the DNA is TGTGCCAGCAGTGATCGGCTGGACGATGAGCAGTTCTTC. The chain combines TRBV2 with TRBJ2-1, with D hard to call. The V end was cut by 3 bases, the J end by 8 bases, with 11 bases between. Per germline, CDR1 SNHLY and CDR2 FYNNEI. The CDR3 has 13 amino acids.

The V call is TRBV27, the J call TRBJ2-1, with 12 bases matching TRBD2. CDR3 size: 14 residues. V trimming: 6 bases; J trimming: 15 bases; junction bases outside the gene matches: 12. CDR1 and CDR2 from the germline V gene are MNHEY and SMNVEV (reference sequence). CDR3 nucleotide sequence: TGTGCCAGCAGCACTCTGACTAGCGGGAGATCCGGGTTCTTC. As protein: CASSTLTSGRSGFF.

The chain recombines TRBV5-1 with TRBJ2-1; D is perhaps TRBD2 (6 bases). Trimming left V 5 bases short and J 7 bases short, with 13 bases between. The CDR3 is 13 amino acids. Germline V gene data show CDR1 as SGHRS and CDR2 as YFSETQ. The CDR3 DNA sequence: TGCGCCAGCAGGGAGGGCCTGGGGAATGAGCAGTTCTTC. Encoded protein: CASREGLGNEQFF. The full variable domain, completed using reference TRBV5-1 and TRBJ2-1, is KAGVTQTPRYLIKTRGQQVTLSCSPISGHRSVSWYQQTPGQGLQFLFEYFSETQRNKGNFPGRFSGRQFSNSRSEMNVSTLELGDSALYLCASREGLGNEQFFGPGTRLTVL.

The chain employs TRBV19 and TRBJ1-4, with D perhaps TRBD1 (5 bases). The CDR3 runs 11 residues. CDR1 is LNHDA, CDR2 SQIVND, per germline (reference sequence). Trimming left V 7 bases short and J 12 bases short, with 12 bases between. CDR3 DNA sequence: TGTGCCAGTACCCAGGGTTTTGAACTGTTTTTT. This translates into CASTQGFELFF.

The V call is TRBV27, the J call TRBJ1-2, with 8 nucleotides matching TRBD1. J lost 7 bases, V lost 8 bases, and 6 bases had no gene match. This CDR3 is built from 12 residues. CDR1 and CDR2 from the germline V gene are MNHEY and SMNVEV (reference sequence). This chain's CDR3 is CASGQGFGGYTF. Here the CDR3 DNA reads TGTGCCAGCGGACAGGGATTTGGTGGCTACACCTTC.

This chain connects TRBV18 to TRBJ2-1, with D possibly matching TRBD2 (6 bases). This CDR3 is 14 amino acids long. V lost 8 bases and J 8 bases, leaving 19 bases between the germline ends. In germline, CDR1 is KGHSH, CDR2 LQKENI. In DNA form, the CDR3 reads TGTGCCAGCCGCGCCCGGGCGGGATCACATGAGCAGTTCTTC. Residues: CASRARAGSHEQFF.

The V and J genes are TRBV27 and TRBJ2-1; 10 positions match TRBD2. Trimming removed 5 bases from V and 5 bases from J; junction bases left unmatched: 6. This CDR3 contains 15 residues. Germline V CDR1 and CDR2: MNHEY, SMNVEV (reference sequence). The CDR3 here is CASSPLAGVNNEQFF. CDR3 nucleotide sequence: TGTGCCAGCAGTCCGCTAGCGGGAGTGAACAATGAGCAGTTCTTC.

This clone was recorded only once. The CDR3 sequence: CAWSVMTGGGEKLFF. The CDR3 coding sequence is TGTGCCTGGAGTGTCATGACAGGGGGCGGCGAAAAACTGTTTTTT. J is TRBJ1-4 and V is TRBV30; 10 bases line up with TRBD1. This CDR3 comprises 15 residues. V lost 0 bases, J lost 8 bases, and 6 bases stayed unmatched. The germline gives CDR1 GTSNPN, CDR2 SVGIG (reference sequence).

This chain links TRBV6-5 with TRBJ1-6; tentative D call: TRBD1 (6 bases). The CDR3 length is 15 residues. V was clipped by 5 bases and J by 7 bases, with 15 bases between them. Per the germline V gene, CDR1 is MNHEY and CDR2 is SVGAGI. In DNA form, the CDR3 reads TGTGCCAGCAGTAAGGGAACAGGGAGCAATTCACCCCTCCACTTT. This encodes CASSKGTGSNSPLHF.

The chain carries TRBV11-3 and TRBJ1-1; 7 bases fit TRBD1. V was clipped by 8 bases and J by 4 bases; unmatched bases: 7. Germline V gene data show CDR1 as SGHNT and CDR2 as YENEEA. The CDR3 spans 13 residues. In DNA form, the CDR3 reads TGTGCCAGCTGGAACCGGGACAGCACTGAAGCTTTCTTT. Amino acid sequence: CASWNRDSTEAFF.

This sequence joins TRBV2 and TRBJ2-5; no clear D gene. Trimming left V 10 bases short and J 2 bases short, with 17 bases between. Germline V gene sequence: CDR1 SNHLY, CDR2 FYNNEI. This CDR3 spans 14 amino acids. The DNA of the CDR3 is TGTGCCATAACCGGATTCGACGAACAAGAGACCCAGTACTTC. Translated: CAITGFDEQETQYF.

The chain is built from TRBV14 and TRBJ1-4; TRBD1 agrees at 7 bases. The germline CDR1 and CDR2 sequences are SGHDN and FVKESK. There are 14 residues in the CDR3. Losses at the gene ends were 5 bases for V and 10 bases for J; bases not matched to a gene: 10. This CDR3 reads CASSDRDRGAKLFF. The CDR3 DNA is TGTGCCAGCAGCGACCGGGACAGAGGAGCAAAACTGTTTTTT.

This clone was observed a single time. V and J are TRBV29-1 and TRBJ1-1, with TRBD1 matching 10 bases. Germline CDR1 and CDR2: SQVTM and ANQGSEA. The length of the CDR3 is 13 residues. Trimming cost V 4 bases and J 5 bases; bases outside gene matches: 4. The CDR3 sequence is CSVGRGQGTEAFF. Written as DNA, the CDR3 is TGCAGCGTTGGGAGGGGACAGGGGACTGAAGCTTTCTTT.

The J gene is TRBJ1-1, the V gene TRBV5-1; TRBD1 matches 10 bases. From germline, CDR1 is SGHRS and CDR2 YFSETQ. CDR3 size: 14 residues. After removal of 0 bases from V and 8 bases from J, the junction contained 4 bases not matched to a gene. The CDR3 loop is CASSLEGQGKEAFF. For the CDR3, the DNA is TGCGCCAGCAGCTTGGAGGGACAGGGGAAAGAAGCTTTCTTT.

This chain connects TRBV11-3 to TRBJ2-1, with D possibly matching TRBD1 (6 bases). The CDR3 loop spans 13 amino acids. V was pared by 5 bases and J by 3 bases, with 8 bases between. Per the germline V gene, CDR1 is SGHNT and CDR2 is YENEEA. CDR3: CASSPDSYNEQFF. In DNA form, the CDR3 reads TGTGCCAGCAGCCCGGACAGCTACAATGAGCAGTTCTTC. Based on the CDR3 plus reference TRBV11-3 and TRBJ2-1, the full variable domain is EAGVVQSPRYKIIEKKQPVAFWCNPISGHNTLYWYLQNLGQGPELLIRYENEEAVDDSQLPKDRFSAERLKGVDSTLKIQPAELGDSAVYLCASSPDSYNEQFFGPGTRLTVL.

The CDR3 DNA reads as TGTGCCAGCAGCTTGGCAGGGGGACGCACAGATACGCAGTATTTT. As protein: CASSLAGGRTDTQYF. V is TRBV5-6 and J is TRBJ2-3; 7 nucleotides align to TRBD1. With V trimmed by 0 bases and J by 1 base, 2 bases remained unmatched. This CDR3 spans 15 amino acids. CDR1 and CDR2 (germline): SGHDT, YYEEEE. The full variable domain, completed using reference TRBV5-6 and TRBJ2-3, is DAGVTQSPTHLIKTRGQQVTLRCSPKSGHDTVSWYQQALGQGPQFIFQYYEEEERQRGNFPDRFSGHQFPNYSSELNVNALLLGDSALYLCASSLAGGRTDTQYFGPGTRLTVL.

V is TRBV18 and J is TRBJ2-3; 7 nucleotides agree with TRBD2. From germline, CDR1 is KGHSH and CDR2 LQKENI. The junction had 10 bases not matched to a gene; V was cut back by 3 bases and J by 4 bases. The length of the CDR3 is 16 residues. This CDR3 reads CASSPGEGSGPDTQYF. The CDR3 DNA reads as TGTGCCAGCTCACCGGGGGAGGGGTCCGGCCCAGATACGCAGTATTTT. Looking up the rest from reference TRBV18 and TRBJ2-3 gives the full variable domain: NAGVMQNPRHLVRRRGQEARLRCSPMKGHSHVYWYRQLPEEGLKFMVYLQKENIIDESGMPKERFSAEFPKEGPSILRIQQVVRGDSAAYFCASSPGEGSGPDTQYFGPGTRLTVL.

The chain employs TRBV30 and TRBJ2-7; tentatively, D is TRBD1 (6 bases). This CDR3 is built from 10 residues. Germline V gene data show CDR1 as GTSNPN and CDR2 as SVGIG (reference sequence). CDR3 region: CAWSLPGHFV. The CDR3 DNA reads as TGTGCCTGGAGTCTACCGGGACACTTTGTC.

The V gene is TRBV5-1, the J gene TRBJ1-5; D might be TRBD1 (6 bases). With 0 bases removed from V and 4 bases from J, the gap between germline ends came to 11 bases. The CDR3 spans 15 residues. The V gene's germline CDR1 is SGHRS and CDR2 YFSETQ. CDR3 nucleotide sequence: TGCGCCAGCAGCTTGGACAGGGTAGTTAATCAGCCCCAGCATTTT. Protein sequence: CASSLDRVVNQPQHF.

V gene TRBV11-2 combines with J gene TRBJ2-7, with a weak D call TRBD2 (6 bases). The ends were cut back, 2 bases at V and 5 bases at J, with 13 bases in the middle. Germline V lookup: CDR1 SGHAT, CDR2 FQNNGV. The CDR3 is 14 amino acids. CDR3 residues: CASSLTGLGDEQYF. Here the CDR3 DNA reads TGTGCCAGCAGCTTAACGGGACTGGGCGACGAGCAGTACTTC. Looking up the rest from reference TRBV11-2 and TRBJ2-7 gives the full variable domain: EAGVAQSPRYKIIEKRQSVAFWCNPISGHATLYWYQQILGQGPKLLIQFQNNGVVDDSQLPKDRFSAERLKGVDSTLKIQPAKLEDSAVYLCASSLTGLGDEQYFGPGTRLTVT.

The V and J genes are TRBV6-1 and TRBJ2-3; 12 nucleotides match TRBD1. The CDR3 runs to 15 residues. Per the germline V gene, CDR1 is MNHNS and CDR2 is SASEGT. V dropped 6 bases and J dropped 6; count of bases not matched to a gene: 7. This chain's CDR3 is CASSSGTGGLDTQYF. The CDR3 bases are TGTGCCAGCAGCTCCGGGACAGGGGGCTTGGATACGCAGTATTTT.

The chain links TRBV13 to TRBJ1-2; 8 bases match TRBD1. The germline CDR1 and CDR2 sequences are PRHDT and FYEKMQ (reference sequence). V gave up 1 base and J gave up 5 bases; unmatched junction bases: 9. This CDR3 is 16 amino acids long. CDR3 sequence: CASSLEWTGLRYGYTF. As DNA, the CDR3 is TGTGCCAGCAGCTTAGAATGGACAGGGCTTCGGTATGGCTACACCTTC.

The chain uses TRBV10-2 and TRBJ2-1; 9 positions agree with TRBD2. The CDR3 totals 17 residues. Trimming at V came to 0 bases and at J to 7 bases, leaving 10 bases not matched to a gene. CDR1 and CDR2 from the germline V gene are WSHSY and SAAADI. The CDR3 loop is CASSESRIAGALNEQFF. The DNA of the CDR3 is TGCGCCAGCAGTGAGTCGAGGATAGCGGGAGCCTTGAATGAGCAGTTCTTC.

The V and J genes are TRBV15 and TRBJ1-5; TRBD1 is a possible D gene (6 bases). CDR3 length: 14 amino acids. V was trimmed by 4 bases and J by 5 bases, leaving 12 bases between them. CDR1 and CDR2 (germline): LNHNV, YYDKDF (reference sequence). The CDR3 nucleotides read TGTGCCACCAGCACTACAGGGAATTATCAGCCCCAGCATTTT. Translated, it gives CATSTTGNYQPQHF.

This clone was detected only once. This sequence joins TRBV9 and TRBJ2-7; 7 nucleotides align to TRBD2. With V trimmed by 0 bases and J by 4 bases, 4 bases remained unmatched. Germline CDR1 is SGDLS and CDR2 is YYNGEE. The CDR3 spans 14 residues. For the CDR3, the DNA is TGTGCCAGCAGCGTAGGCGGGAGTCCTTACGAGCAGTACTTC. This codes for CASSVGGSPYEQYF.

This clone has a handful of counts. J is TRBJ2-7 and V is TRBV4-2, with D perhaps TRBD2 (6 bases). V lost 3 bases, J lost 6 bases, and 12 bases lay in between. In germline, CDR1 is LGHNA, CDR2 YNFKEQ. The CDR3 consists of 13 residues. The CDR3 loop is CASSQRTSSEQYF. CDR3 DNA: TGTGCCAGCAGCCAGAGAACTAGCTCCGAGCAGTACTTC.

This clone was found a few times. The V and J genes are TRBV6-5 and TRBJ1-3; TRBD1 is a possible D gene (5 bases). Between the trimmed V and J ends, which lost 9 bases and 0 bases, there was a span of 15 bases. Germline values: CDR1 MNHEY, CDR2 SVGAGI. This CDR3 contains 15 residues. The CDR3 DNA reads as TGTGCCAGTCAAGGGACGGCTGACTCTGGAAACACCATATATTTT. This translates into CASQGTADSGNTIYF.

The rearrangement links TRBV25-1 to TRBJ2-7; TRBD1 agrees at 11 bases. The V and J ends lost 2 bases and 2 bases, in that order; junction bases with no gene match: 11. Germline V gives CDR1 MGHDK, CDR2 SYGVNS. The CDR3 spans 18 residues. CDR3 amino acids: CASSEPPWTGGPPYEQYF. For the CDR3, the DNA is TGTGCCAGCAGTGAACCCCCCTGGACAGGGGGCCCTCCCTACGAGCAGTACTTC.